The next 21 T cell receptor beta chains were all read from a single sample in a study of blood T cells in healthy people across ages. A sample-barcoded 5' primer and a J-beta primer mix were used in a second PCR of about 7 to 12 cycles. TCRdb itself ran the 5' RACE reads through MiXCR, one entry per CDR3 protein. The data show 700,000 to 900,000 distinct CDR3 sequences, with about 53% seen just once and approximately 40% held by the top ten. The material sequenced was blood. These receptors were taken from an elderly man in good health.

This CDR3 is CASSLEGGPRLRSYNEQFF. The CDR3 region has the DNA TGTGCCAGCAGCTTAGAGGGAGGCCCGCGACTCCGCTCCTACAATGAGCAGTTCTTC. The chain employs TRBV7-3 and TRBJ2-1; TRBD2 might be the D (6 bases). CDR3 size: 19 residues. Trimming pared 2 bases from V and 0 bases from J, leaving 20 bases between. Germline V lookup: CDR1 SGHTA, CDR2 FQGTGA. Using reference TRBV7-3 and TRBJ2-1 for the parts outside the CDR3, the full variable domain is GAGVSQTPSNKVTEKGKYVELRCDPISGHTALYWYRQSLGQGPEFLIYFQGTGAADDSGLPNDRFFAVRPEGSVSTLKIQRTERGDSAVYLCASSLEGGPRLRSYNEQFFGPGTRLTVL.

This clonotype was observed a handful of times. The rearrangement links TRBV5-1 to TRBJ1-4, with a possible D match to TRBD1 (6 bases). The V end was cut by 1 base, the J end by 4 bases, with 14 bases between. Germline values: CDR1 SGHRS, CDR2 YFSETQ. The length of the CDR3 is 16 residues. In DNA form, the CDR3 reads TGCGCCAGCAGCTTGATGGGGGGCTTGGGTAATGAAAAACTGTTTTTT. Translation: CASSLMGGLGNEKLFF.

The rearrangement joins TRBV20-1 to TRBJ2-5; D is perhaps TRBD1 (7 bases). The CDR3 contains 13 residues. Deletions cut 3 bases from V and 1 base from J, with 9 bases between. Germline assignment: CDR1 DFQATT and CDR2 SNEGSKA (reference sequence). The DNA for the CDR3 is TGCAGTGCTAGGCAGGGGGGCCAAGAGACCCAGTACTTC. Its translation is CSARQGGQETQYF.

The chain links TRBV28 to TRBJ1-6; 9 bases line up with TRBD1. V was pared by 4 bases and J by 14 bases, with 12 bases of the junction left unmatched. This CDR3 has 15 amino acids. Germline values: CDR1 MDHEN, CDR2 SYDVKM. The CDR3 DNA is TGTGCCAGCAGTTATCGACAGGGGGGAACCTCAGCCCTCCACTTT. As protein: CASSYRQGGTSALHF. The variable domain in full, completed from reference TRBV28 and TRBJ1-6, reads DVKVTQSSRYLVKRTGEKVFLECVQDMDHENMFWYRQDPGLGLRLIYFSYDVKMKEKGDIPEGYSVSREKKERFSLILESASTNQTSMYLCASSYRQGGTSALHFGNGTRLTVT.

V and J are TRBV27 and TRBJ1-2; 8 nucleotides line up with TRBD1. The CDR3 is made up of 14 amino acids. The junction had 10 bases not matched to a gene; V was cut back by 6 bases and J by 7 bases. Germline loops: CDR1 MNHEY, CDR2 SMNVEV (reference sequence). CDR3 sequence reads: CASSRAGGKGGYTF. The CDR3 DNA follows: TGTGCCAGCAGCCGGGCAGGGGGCAAGGGTGGCTACACCTTC.

The V gene is TRBV6-1, the J gene TRBJ2-1; TRBD2 agrees at 7 bases. V lost 3 bases, J lost 6 bases, and 5 bases stayed unmatched. CDR3 size: 14 residues. Germline CDR1 reads MNHNS; CDR2 reads SASEGT. CDR3 in DNA: TGTGCCAGCAGTGACCAAGGGACTATCAATGAGCAGTTCTTC. Translation: CASSDQGTINEQFF.

This clonotype was seen at least ten times. The chain recombines TRBV6-1 with TRBJ2-3, with D possibly TRBD2 on 5 matching bases. Germline CDR1 MNHNS, CDR2 SASEGT. V dropped 1 base and J dropped 2 bases, with 13 bases sitting between them. The CDR3 runs 16 residues. This CDR3 is CASSEGTSRVTDTQYF. The CDR3 DNA sequence: TGTGCCAGCAGTGAAGGGACTTCCCGCGTCACAGATACGCAGTATTTT.

The chain links TRBV2 to TRBJ2-3, with TRBD2 matching over 11 bases. The CDR3 totals 16 residues. Germline V CDR1 and CDR2: SNHLY, FYNNEI. After removal of 4 bases from V and 6 bases from J, the junction contained 9 bases not matched to a gene. In nucleotides, the CDR3 is TGTGCCAGCAGTGGTCTGGGACTAGCGGCCGCGGATACGCAGTATTTT. This sequence encodes CASSGLGLAAADTQYF.

A few counts support this clonotype. V gene TRBV7-9 combines with J gene TRBJ2-3, with 12 bases fitting TRBD2. Germline values: CDR1 SEHNR, CDR2 FQNEAQ (reference sequence). There are 18 residues in the CDR3. Unmatched junction bases numbered 10, after V lost 5 bases and J lost 1 base. The CDR3 nucleotides are TGTGCCAGCAGCAGCCCCCGGACTAGCGGGATGGGCACAGATACGCAGTATTTT. As protein: CASSSPRTSGMGTDTQYF.

The chain has TRBV20-1 and TRBJ1-4; D gene ambiguous. Germline CDR1 reads DFQATT; CDR2 reads SNEGSKA (reference sequence). The CDR3 has 12 amino acids. Between the trimmed V and J ends, which lost 0 bases and 7 bases, there was a span of 6 bases. CDR3 DNA: TGCAGTGCTAGAGATTCTGTTGAAAAACTGTTTTTT. Protein: CSARDSVEKLFF.

The chain uses TRBV7-2 and TRBJ2-7; 7 nucleotides align to TRBD1. V was clipped by 5 bases and J by 12 bases; unmatched bases: 13. The CDR3 loop spans 13 amino acids. Germline V gene sequence: CDR1 SGHTA, CDR2 FQGNSA. The CDR3 coding sequence is TGTGCCAGCAGCCGACAGGGCCCCATAGAGGGGTACTTC. Translating gives CASSRQGPIEGYF.

The rearrangement uses TRBV20-1 and TRBJ2-5; no clear D. This CDR3 is built from 13 residues. Germline CDR1 and CDR2: DFQATT and SNEGSKA (reference sequence). Trimming took off 6 bases at V and 7 bases at J, with 18 bases between the two ends. The CDR3 loop reads CSAKDPRVRTQYF. CDR3 DNA: TGCAGTGCAAAAGACCCCCGAGTTAGGACCCAGTACTTC.

The chain carries TRBV28 and TRBJ2-7, with 7 bases identical to TRBD2. CDR1 MDHEN and CDR2 SYDVKM come from the germline V gene. With 5 bases clipped from V and 6 bases from J, the junction kept 7 bases outside the gene matches. The CDR3 spans 13 residues. CDR3 residues: CASSAVGRREQYF. The CDR3 coding sequence is TGTGCCAGCAGTGCCGTCGGGAGGCGCGAGCAGTACTTC.

Note on this clonotype: This may be a read error: a much more frequent sequence differs by one nucleotide. The rearrangement links TRBV20-1 to TRBJ2-7; D call uncertain. The CDR3 sequence is 15 residues long. V was clipped by 2 bases and J by 7 bases, with 21 bases between them. Germline lookup yields CDR1 DFQATT and CDR2 SNEGSKA (reference sequence). This CDR3 is CSARPTRRAPSEQYF. CDR3 sequence (DNA): TGCAGTGCTAGACCGACAAGACGCGCACCCTCTGAGCAGTACTTC.

The rearrangement links TRBV2 to TRBJ2-3; 8 nucleotides agree with TRBD2. CDR1 SNHLY and CDR2 FYNNEI come from the germline V gene. There are 17 residues in the CDR3. The J segment lost 14 bases and the V segment lost 11 bases, leaving 30 bases of the junction unmatched. CDR3 bases: TGTGCCGGCGCGGGAAGCTACATGCGGGAGGATCACAGATACGCGTATTTT. This translates into CAGAGSYMREDHRYAYF.

V is TRBV27 and J is TRBJ2-7, with 12 bases fitting TRBD2. The J call is uncertain, as TRBJ2-5 better fits the DNA end. The CDR3 runs to 17 residues. Germline CDR1 and CDR2: MNHEY and SMNVEV (reference sequence). The CDR3, as DNA: TGTGCCAGCAGATGGACTAGCGGGATTCCCACTCAAGAGACCCAGTACTTC. As protein: CASRWTSGIPTQETQYF.

The chain couples TRBV29-1 to TRBJ2-7, with a tentative D call TRBD1 (5 bases). Germline V CDR1 and CDR2: SQVTM, ANQGSEA. The CDR3 runs to 11 residues. CDR3 amino acids: CNVAGTYEQYF. The CDR3 DNA follows: TGCAACGTGGCAGGGACCTACGAGCAGTACTTC.

The V call is TRBV7-2, the J call TRBJ2-1; D is unclear. Germline values: CDR1 SGHTA, CDR2 FQGNSA. Trimming shortened V by 0 bases and J by 0 bases, and 12 bases separated the two germline ends. The CDR3 consists of 17 residues. Here the CDR3 reads CASSLARGSSSYNEQFF. The CDR3 DNA reads as TGTGCCAGCAGCTTAGCGCGCGGTTCAAGCTCCTACAATGAGCAGTTCTTC.

This clonotype was found a few times. CDR3 in amino acids: CASTLERLTTDTQYF. The CDR3 nucleotides read TGTGCCAGCACCCTGGAAAGACTGACCACAGATACGCAGTATTTT. The rearrangement links TRBV7-3 to TRBJ2-3; D is undetermined. The CDR3 is made up of 15 amino acids. Germline assignment: CDR1 SGHTA and CDR2 FQGTGA. Trimming shortened V by 7 bases and J by 2 bases, and 16 bases separated the two germline ends.

The V call is TRBV29-1, the J call TRBJ2-1; weak D call: TRBD2 (6 bases). The V gene lost 4 bases and the J gene lost 6 bases, with 16 bases spanning the gap. Germline CDR1 reads SQVTM; CDR2 reads ANQGSEA. This CDR3 spans 14 amino acids. CDR3 loop: CSVAALDYANEQFF. CDR3 coding DNA: TGCAGCGTTGCAGCCCTGGACTACGCCAATGAGCAGTTCTTC.

The J gene is TRBJ1-1, the V gene TRBV28; D is ambiguous. The CDR3 covers 14 residues. Looked up from germline, CDR1 is MDHEN and CDR2 is SYDVKM. Trimming shortened V by 2 bases and J by 8 bases, and 15 bases separated the two germline ends. The CDR3 loop reads CASSLMGETLEAFF. CDR3 nucleotide sequence: TGTGCCAGCAGTTTAATGGGCGAAACGCTGGAAGCTTTCTTT.